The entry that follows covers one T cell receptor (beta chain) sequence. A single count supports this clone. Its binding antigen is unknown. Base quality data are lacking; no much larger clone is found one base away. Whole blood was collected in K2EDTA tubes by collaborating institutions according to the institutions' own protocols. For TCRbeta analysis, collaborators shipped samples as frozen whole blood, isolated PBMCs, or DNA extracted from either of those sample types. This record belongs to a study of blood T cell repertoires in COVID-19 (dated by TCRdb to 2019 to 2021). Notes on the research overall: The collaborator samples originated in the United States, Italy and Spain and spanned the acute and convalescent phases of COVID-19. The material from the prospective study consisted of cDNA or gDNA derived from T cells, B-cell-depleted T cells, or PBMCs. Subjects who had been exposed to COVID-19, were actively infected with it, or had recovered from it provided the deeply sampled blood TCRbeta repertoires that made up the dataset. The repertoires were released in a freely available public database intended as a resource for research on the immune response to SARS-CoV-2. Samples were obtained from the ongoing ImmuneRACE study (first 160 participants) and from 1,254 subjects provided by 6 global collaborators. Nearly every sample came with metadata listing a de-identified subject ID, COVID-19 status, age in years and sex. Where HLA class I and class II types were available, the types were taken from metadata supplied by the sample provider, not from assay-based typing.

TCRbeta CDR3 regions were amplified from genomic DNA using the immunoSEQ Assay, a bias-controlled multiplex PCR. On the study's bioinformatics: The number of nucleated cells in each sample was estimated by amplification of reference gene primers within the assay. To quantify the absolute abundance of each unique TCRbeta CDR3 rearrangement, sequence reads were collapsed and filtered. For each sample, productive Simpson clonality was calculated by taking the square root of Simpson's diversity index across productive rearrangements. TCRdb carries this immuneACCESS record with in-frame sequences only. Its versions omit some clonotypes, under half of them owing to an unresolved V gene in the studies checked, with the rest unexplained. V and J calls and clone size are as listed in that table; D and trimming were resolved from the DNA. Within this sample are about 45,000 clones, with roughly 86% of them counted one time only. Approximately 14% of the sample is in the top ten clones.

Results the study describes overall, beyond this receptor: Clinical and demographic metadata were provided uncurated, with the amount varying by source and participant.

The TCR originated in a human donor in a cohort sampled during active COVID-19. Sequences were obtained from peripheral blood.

CDR3 protein: CASSYSSLSNQPQHF. The nucleotide sequence reads TGTGCCAGCAGTTACTCTAGTCTGAGCAATCAGCCCCAGCATTTT. The sequence links TRBV6-6 to TRBJ1-5, with no confidently assigned D gene. From its cysteine to its phenylalanine, the CDR3 spans 15 amino acids. The sequence is cut down to CDR3 DNA, 45 bases in frame from base 1. Reading the germline V gene (reference sequence) gives CDR1 MNHNY and CDR2 SVGAGI. A distance of 7 bases separates the germline ends of V and J, which lose 0 bases and 1 base respectively.